Below are 8 T cell receptor beta chains sequenced from a single sample in a study of beta chain features in type 1 diabetes. No cognate antigen is known for these TCRs. Expressed TCRB transcripts were sequenced after all isolated RNA was converted to cDNA. Only in-frame clones appear in the TCRdb table, and some are missing; sequencing was by immunoSEQ multiplex PCR. The table lists a few hundred thousand clones, more than 15% of them singletons. General study points: There was a moderate but significant shortening of TCRB CDR3s in all four CD4+ subsets of Type 1 diabetes patients.

Material: naive CD4+ T cells from blood. Receptors were obtained from a man aged 25-40 years with type 1 diabetes.

This clone was observed a few times. The V gene is TRBV27, the J gene TRBJ2-4, with 8 bases identical to TRBD1. V was clipped by 6 bases and J by 6 bases; unmatched bases: 4. Germline values: CDR1 MNHEY, CDR2 SMNVEV (reference sequence). The CDR3 is 13 amino acids. CDR3: CASRRTGTNIQYF. CDR3 bases: TGTGCCAGCAGGAGGACAGGGACAAACATTCAGTACTTC.

This clone has just a few counts. The gene calls are TRBV30 and TRBJ1-2; 10 bases map to TRBD1. Per the germline V gene, CDR1 is GTSNPN and CDR2 is SVGIG (reference sequence). CDR3 length equals 14 residues. J gave up 6 bases and V 5 bases, and 9 bases lay outside the gene matches. The CDR3 DNA sequence: TGTGCCTGGTCGTACGGGACAGGGGTGGATGGCTACACCTTC. Its protein product is CAWSYGTGVDGYTF.

The table lists this clone with a few counts. The chain combines TRBV29-1 with TRBJ2-1, with TRBD2 matching over 8 bases. Germline V lookup: CDR1 SQVTM, CDR2 ANQGSEA. This CDR3 is 14 amino acids long. In DNA, the CDR3 is TGCAGTGCCGTCCGGGGGGGTTCCTACAATGAGCAGTTCTTC. Translating gives CSAVRGGSYNEQFF.

The chain links TRBV6-4 to TRBJ2-3; D is ambiguous. Germline assignment: CDR1 MRHNA and CDR2 SNTAGT. This CDR3 region has 14 residues. V was trimmed by 0 bases and J by 4 bases, leaving 8 bases between them. The CDR3 here is CASSDSLGSDTQYF. The CDR3 DNA reads as TGTGCCAGCAGTGACTCCCTAGGCTCAGATACGCAGTATTTT.

This clone was observed a handful of times. The rearrangement links TRBV4-1 to TRBJ1-2; 7 bases are shared with TRBD1. CDR1 and CDR2 from the germline V gene are MGHRA and YSYEKL. The J segment lost 4 bases and the V segment lost 3 bases, leaving 2 bases of the junction unmatched. The CDR3 runs to 13 residues. The DNA of the CDR3 is TGCGCCAGCAGCCAGACAGGGATCTATGGCTACACCTTC. Protein product: CASSQTGIYGYTF.

The gene calls are TRBV9 and TRBJ2-5; 7 bases align to TRBD1. V lost 2 bases and J lost 4; bases outside the gene matches: 5. The CDR3 has 14 residues. Per the germline V gene, CDR1 is SGDLS and CDR2 is YYNGEE. The CDR3 nucleotides read TGTGCCAGCAGCGTGACAGGGAGTGCAGAGACCCAGTACTTC. It yields the protein CASSVTGSAETQYF.

The chain is built from TRBV9 and TRBJ2-2, with TRBD1 identical over 8 bases. The length of the CDR3 is 16 residues. CDR1 is SGDLS and CDR2 is YYNGEE in the germline V gene. V gave up 4 bases and J gave up 6 bases; unmatched junction bases: 11. The CDR3 is CASSPPGQVGAGELFF. As DNA, the CDR3 is TGTGCCAGCAGCCCCCCGGGACAGGTTGGGGCCGGGGAGCTGTTTTTT.

This clone was counted between two and nine times. This chain connects TRBV30 to TRBJ1-1; TRBD1 aligns across 7 bases. V was clipped by 2 bases and J by 0 bases; unmatched bases: 9. This CDR3 has 16 residues. CDR1 and CDR2 (germline): GTSNPN, SVGIG (reference sequence). The CDR3 sequence is CAWSPLQGRMNTEAFF. The DNA for the CDR3 is TGTGCCTGGAGTCCCCTACAGGGGAGGATGAACACTGAAGCTTTCTTT.